The sequence of this TCR beta chain was determined in a study of CD4 T cells in relation to SARS-CoV-2 and coronaviruses. Study-wide results and caveats: Monoreactive clones expanded significantly more to SARS-CoV-2 than crossreactive clones did. The assay detects memory recall responses, not culture-primed primary responses.

Trimming removed 1 base at V and 0 bases at J, with 0 bases between. This CDR3 has 13 amino acids. Germline V gene lookup returns CDR1 LGHDT and CDR2 YNNKEL (reference sequence). Assay used: immunoSEQ multiplex PCR; TCRdb lists only in-frame clones, some missing. Of 30,000 to 45,000 clones in the sample, roughly 90% are singletons; the top ten hold about a tenth. For this clone: Its matching antigen is unknown.

The specimen was memory CD4+ T cells from PBMCs. This TCR derives from an adult with COVID-19. J is TRBJ2-2 and V is TRBV3-1 (or the pseudogene TRBV3-2); D not certain. The CDR3 coding sequence is TGTGCCAGCAGCCAAGCGAACACCGGGGAGCTGTTTTTT. It specifies CASSQANTGELFF.